This T cell receptor beta chain was sequenced for a study of CD8 T cells in Susac syndrome. An input of roughly 0.5 to 1 ug of RNA was subjected to reverse transcription using random hexamers. TCRdb recomputed calls from the immunoSEQ multiplex PCR reads with MiXCR, one row per CDR3 protein. The data show under 200,000 distinct CDR3 sequences, 85% to 95% seen once. Trimming removed 1 base from V and 10 bases from J; junction bases left unmatched: 6. This CDR3 region has 13 residues. The germline V gene has CDR1 SQVTM and CDR2 ANQGSEA. Sequenced sample: CD8+ T cells from PBMCs. The sequence came from a human donor with multiple sclerosis. The chain is built from TRBV29-1 and TRBJ2-1; 8 nucleotides align to TRBD2. CDR3 amino acids: CSVEGVAGREQFF. The CDR3 region has the DNA TGCAGCGTTGAAGGGGTAGCGGGGCGGGAGCAGTTCTTC.